The rows below give T cell receptor beta chains drawn from one sample of a study of OX40 agonist ivuxolimab in advanced cancers. The assay was immunoSEQ multiplex PCR, and TCRdb's table has in-frame clones only and misses some. The data hold under 35,000 clones, with 92% observed a single time. The specimen was CD4+ or CD8+ T cells sorted from blood, collected in a trial of the OX40 agonist ivuxolimab. The receptors were sampled from an adult with an advanced solid tumor such as melanoma, head and neck, liver or kidney cancer. Both conserved end residues are part of each CDR3. The order of the fields is J gene, V gene, CDR3 protein.

j_call: TRBJ1-2
v_call: TRBV7-9
cdr3_aa: CASSLTGGLGYTF

j_call: TRBJ2-2
v_call: TRBV9
cdr3_aa: CASSVGLAGRERELFF

j_call: TRBJ2-1
v_call: TRBV11-2
cdr3_aa: CASSLEADSYNEQFF

j_call: TRBJ2-3
v_call: TRBV30
cdr3_aa: CAWVDRADTDTQYF

j_call: TRBJ2-1
v_call: TRBV5-1
cdr3_aa: CASRQRTNYNEQFF

j_call: TRBJ2-7
v_call: TRBV29-1
cdr3_aa: CSVTSGQGAYEQYF

j_call: TRBJ2-2
v_call: TRBV30
cdr3_aa: CAWGLAGFNTGELFF

j_call: TRBJ2-2
v_call: TRBV7-9
cdr3_aa: CASRTGGDTGELFF

j_call: TRBJ1-2
v_call: TRBV4-3
cdr3_aa: CASSQDNSGYGYTF

j_call: TRBJ1-3
v_call: TRBV19
cdr3_aa: CASTLGQFSGNTIYF

j_call: TRBJ2-1
v_call: TRBV6-5
cdr3_aa: CASSYSNGGVYNEQFF

j_call: TRBJ2-1
v_call: TRBV5-4
cdr3_aa: CASSLGKLVLDRNNEQFF

j_call: TRBJ2-5
v_call: TRBV6-5
cdr3_aa: CASSPGQGYQETQYF

j_call: TRBJ1-3
v_call: TRBV5-6
cdr3_aa: CASSWAPEVDTIYF

j_call: TRBJ2-1
v_call: TRBV11-3
cdr3_aa: CASSLAHNEQFF

j_call: TRBJ1-2
v_call: TRBV19
cdr3_aa: CASSIQGAYYGYTF

j_call: TRBJ1-2
v_call: TRBV29-1
cdr3_aa: CSVEDPEGAWGYTF

j_call: TRBJ2-6
v_call: TRBV5-1
cdr3_aa: CASSLVGGPGANVLTF

j_call: TRBJ2-7
v_call: TRBV5-8
cdr3_aa: CASSGAGVNEQYF

j_call: TRBJ2-1
v_call: TRBV18
cdr3_aa: CASSRDRGSYNEQFF

j_call: TRBJ2-7
v_call: TRBV7-6
cdr3_aa: CASSLDPGPPPSYEQYF

j_call: TRBJ2-7
v_call: TRBV7-9
cdr3_aa: CASSGRGDRGHEQYF

j_call: TRBJ1-3
v_call: TRBV6-5
cdr3_aa: CASGVSGNTIYF

j_call: TRBJ1-2
v_call: TRBV5-1
cdr3_aa: CASSLRGQGLYGYTF

j_call: TRBJ1-1
v_call: TRBV6-5
cdr3_aa: CASRGDRALFEAFF

j_call: TRBJ2-7
v_call: TRBV4-1
cdr3_aa: CASSATGSYEQYF

j_call: TRBJ2-7
v_call: TRBV19
cdr3_aa: CASSIGTGTIYEQYF

j_call: TRBJ2-7
v_call: TRBV6-5
cdr3_aa: CASSYSDSHEQYF

j_call: TRBJ1-5
v_call: TRBV6-1
cdr3_aa: CASSEGGEGQPQHF

j_call: TRBJ2-7
v_call: TRBV19
cdr3_aa: CASSQLAAAYEQYF

j_call: TRBJ2-2
v_call: TRBV29-1
cdr3_aa: CSVVIYGELFF

j_call: TRBJ2-1
v_call: TRBV11-3
cdr3_aa: CASSLGNEQFF

j_call: TRBJ2-1
v_call: TRBV9
cdr3_aa: CASSVHDEGEQFF

j_call: TRBJ1-1
v_call: TRBV10-3
cdr3_aa: CAISETGVNTEAFF